The T cell receptor beta chain under discussion was sequenced for a study of T cell responses to AZD1222 COVID-19 vaccine. With 1 base clipped from V and 8 bases from J, the junction kept 8 bases outside the gene matches. Germline V lookup: CDR1 LNHDA, CDR2 SQIVND (reference sequence). The CDR3 spans 16 residues. In the case of this clone: As yet, its antigen is unknown.

Profiled with immunoSEQ multiplex PCR; TCRdb holds only in-frame clones, not every one. The table includes roughly 270,000 clones, approximately 94% detected once. Study-level results: The donor cohort was predominantly white British with a female majority, and clonal diversity may have been underestimated. It was only after the peak T cell response that any repertoires were sampled.

Pooling was applied to second doses at about 4 or about 12 weeks. The chain couples TRBV19 to TRBJ1-2; 12 positions agree with TRBD1. This receptor was identified in an adult who received the AZD1222 COVID-19 vaccine. The sequencing here drew on peripheral blood, taken 28 days after the second AZD1222 dose. Written as DNA, the CDR3 is TGTGCCAGTAGTATAGTCGCGGGACAGGGGGCATCGGGCTACACCTTC. Translating gives CASSIVAGQGASGYTF.